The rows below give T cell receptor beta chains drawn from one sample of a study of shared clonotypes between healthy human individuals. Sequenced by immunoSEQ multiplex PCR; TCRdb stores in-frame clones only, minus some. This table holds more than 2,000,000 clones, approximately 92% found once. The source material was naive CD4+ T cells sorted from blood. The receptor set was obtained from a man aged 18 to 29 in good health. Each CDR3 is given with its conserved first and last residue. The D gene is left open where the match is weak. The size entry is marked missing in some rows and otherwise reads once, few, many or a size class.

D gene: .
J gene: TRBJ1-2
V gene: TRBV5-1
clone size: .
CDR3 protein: CASSLASGQHTSGGYTF
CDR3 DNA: TGCGCCAGCAGCTTGGCCAGCGGACAACACACATCGGGGGGCTACACCTTC

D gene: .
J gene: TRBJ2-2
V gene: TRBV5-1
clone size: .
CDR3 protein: CASSLDGSNTGELFF
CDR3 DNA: TGCGCCAGCAGCTTGGATGGCTCGAACACCGGGGAGCTGTTTTTT

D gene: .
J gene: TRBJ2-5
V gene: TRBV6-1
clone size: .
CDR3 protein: CASSSYETQYF
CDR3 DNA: TGTGCCAGCAGTTCCTATGAGACCCAGTACTTC

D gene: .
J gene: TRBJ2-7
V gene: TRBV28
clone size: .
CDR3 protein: CASTNTGSSYEQYF
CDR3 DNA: TGTGCCAGCACAAATACCGGGAGCTCCTACGAGCAGTACTTC

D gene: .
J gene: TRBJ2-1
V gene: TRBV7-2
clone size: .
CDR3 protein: CASSLAGATLQFF
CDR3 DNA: TGTGCCAGCAGCTTAGCGGGAGCGACCCTGCAGTTCTTC

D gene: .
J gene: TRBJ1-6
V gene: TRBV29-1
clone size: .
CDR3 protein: CSVGEVYNSPLHF
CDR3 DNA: TGCAGCGTCGGGGAAGTATATAATTCACCCCTCCACTTT

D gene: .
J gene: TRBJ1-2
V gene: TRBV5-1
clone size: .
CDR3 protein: CASSLAAAGHGYTF
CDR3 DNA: TGCGCCAGCAGCTTGGCCGCGGCAGGGCATGGCTACACCTTC

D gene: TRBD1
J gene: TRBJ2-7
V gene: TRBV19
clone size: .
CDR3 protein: CASSFSGTGHPYEQYF
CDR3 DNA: TGTGCCAGTAGTTTCTCCGGGACAGGGCACCCCTACGAGCAGTACTTC

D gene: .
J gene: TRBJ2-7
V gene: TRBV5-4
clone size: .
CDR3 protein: CASSFLSYEQYF
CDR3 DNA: TGTGCCAGCAGCTTCCTGTCATACGAGCAGTACTTC

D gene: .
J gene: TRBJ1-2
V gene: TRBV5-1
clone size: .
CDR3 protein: CASSSDGTYGYTF
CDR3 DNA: TGCGCCAGCAGCTCCGACGGTACCTATGGCTACACCTTC

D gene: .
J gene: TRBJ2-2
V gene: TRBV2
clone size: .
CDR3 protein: CASRPRELNTGELFF
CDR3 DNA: TGTGCCAGCAGGCCCCGGGAATTAAACACCGGGGAGCTGTTTTTT

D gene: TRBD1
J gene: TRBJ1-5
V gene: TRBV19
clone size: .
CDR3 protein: CASSQYRGGNQPQHF
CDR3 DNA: TGTGCCAGTAGTCAATACAGGGGTGGCAATCAGCCCCAGCATTTT

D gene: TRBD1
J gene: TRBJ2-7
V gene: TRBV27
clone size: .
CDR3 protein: CASRLTGPVYEQYF
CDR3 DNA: TGTGCCAGCAGGCTGACAGGGCCCGTCTACGAGCAGTACTTC

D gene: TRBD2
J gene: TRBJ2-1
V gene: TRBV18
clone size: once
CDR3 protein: CASSPTGTSGSDNEQFF
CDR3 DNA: TGTGCCAGCTCACCAACCGGGACTAGCGGGTCCGACAATGAGCAGTTCTTC

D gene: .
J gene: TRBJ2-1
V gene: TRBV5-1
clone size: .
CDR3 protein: CASSPRGGGEQFF
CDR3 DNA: TGCGCCAGCAGCCCCAGAGGAGGGGGTGAGCAGTTCTTC

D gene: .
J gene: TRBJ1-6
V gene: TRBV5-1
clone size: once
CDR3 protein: CASSFWTANNSPLHF
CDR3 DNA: TGCGCCAGCAGCTTTTGGACAGCGAATAATTCACCCCTCCACTTT

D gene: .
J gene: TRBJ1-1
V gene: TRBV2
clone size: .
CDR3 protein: CASRAGTVNTEAFF
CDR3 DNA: TGTGCCAGCAGAGCTGGGACGGTGAACACTGAAGCTTTCTTT

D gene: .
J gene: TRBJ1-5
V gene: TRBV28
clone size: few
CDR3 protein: CASSSAVRQPQHF
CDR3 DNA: TGTGCCAGCAGTTCGGCCGTCAGGCAGCCCCAGCATTTT

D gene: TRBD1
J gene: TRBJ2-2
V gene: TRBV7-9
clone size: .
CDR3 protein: CASSSGQGSNTGELFF
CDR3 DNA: TGTGCCAGCAGCTCGGGACAGGGGTCGAACACCGGGGAGCTGTTTTTT

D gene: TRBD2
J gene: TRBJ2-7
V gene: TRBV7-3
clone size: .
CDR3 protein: CASSLTPASGTYEQYF
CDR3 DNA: TGTGCCAGCAGCTTAACGCCGGCTAGCGGGACCTACGAGCAGTACTTC

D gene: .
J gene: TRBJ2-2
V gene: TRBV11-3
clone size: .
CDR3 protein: CASSLVRGELFF
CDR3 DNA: TGTGCCAGCAGCTTAGTTCGCGGGGAGCTGTTTTTT

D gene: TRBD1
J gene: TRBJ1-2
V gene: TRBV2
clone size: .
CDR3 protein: CASSGTGVNYGYTF
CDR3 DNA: TGTGCCAGCAGTGGGACAGGCGTTAACTATGGCTACACCTTC

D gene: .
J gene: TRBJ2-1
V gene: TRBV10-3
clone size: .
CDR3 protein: CAISDIVNNEQFF
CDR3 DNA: TGTGCCATCAGTGACATTGTGAACAATGAGCAGTTCTTC

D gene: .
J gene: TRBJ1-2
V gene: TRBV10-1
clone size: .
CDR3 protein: CASKPLTATNYGYTF
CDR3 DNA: TGCGCCAGCAAGCCTTTGACGGCGACTAACTATGGCTACACCTTC

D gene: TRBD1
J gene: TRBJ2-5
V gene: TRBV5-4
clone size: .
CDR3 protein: CASSPWDRDQETQYF
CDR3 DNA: TGTGCCAGCAGCCCATGGGACAGGGATCAAGAGACCCAGTACTTC

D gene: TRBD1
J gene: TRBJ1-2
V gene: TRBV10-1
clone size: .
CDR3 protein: CASSDRGTYGYTF
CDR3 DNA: TGCGCCAGCTCCGACAGGGGTACCTATGGCTACACCTTC

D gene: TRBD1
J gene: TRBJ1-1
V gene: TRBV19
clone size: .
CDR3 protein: CASAWDRRNTEAFF
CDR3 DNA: TGTGCCAGTGCTTGGGACAGGCGAAACACTGAAGCTTTCTTT

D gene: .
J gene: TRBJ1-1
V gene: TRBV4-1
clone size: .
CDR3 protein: CASSQETGMNTEAFF
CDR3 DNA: TGCGCCAGCAGCCAAGAGACAGGCATGAACACTGAAGCTTTCTTT

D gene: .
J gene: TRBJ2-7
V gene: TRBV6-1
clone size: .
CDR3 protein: CASSEFGNYEQYF
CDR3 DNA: TGTGCCAGCAGTGAATTCGGCAACTACGAGCAGTACTTC

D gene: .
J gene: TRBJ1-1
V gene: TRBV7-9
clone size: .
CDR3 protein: CASSLDMGGTEAFF
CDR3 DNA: TGTGCCAGCAGCTTAGATATGGGGGGCACTGAAGCTTTCTTT

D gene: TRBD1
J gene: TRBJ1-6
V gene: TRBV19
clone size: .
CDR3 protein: CASSIEQGMVGSPLHF
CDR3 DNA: TGTGCCAGTAGTATAGAACAGGGGATGGTCGGTTCACCCCTCCACTTT